This is a list of T cell receptor beta chains from one sample in a study of blood T cells in healthy people across ages. TCRdb independently ran MiXCR on the 5' RACE reads; one entry per CDR3 protein. The table lists fewer than 700,000 distinct CDR3 sequences, roughly 48% of them singletons. The sequenced sample was blood. The source of these receptors is an elderly man in good health. The CDR3 runs from the conserved cysteine through the conserved F or W. A D gene is named only where the DNA matches it firmly. Size is stated for part of the rows, as once, few or many counts, or as a class when the clone is expanded.

clone_size	d_call	j_call	v_call	cdr3_nt	cdr3_aa
medium-sized	-	TRBJ1-5	TRBV6-6	TGTGCCAGCAGGCCGCCCGATCAGCCCCAGCATTTT	CASRPPDQPQHF
many	TRBD1	TRBJ1-4	TRBV6-5	TGTGCCAGCAGTTACTCGACGGGGACAGGGGGAAAACTGTTTTTT	CASSYSTGTGGKLFF
few	-	TRBJ2-6	TRBV20-1	TGCAGTGCGAATCAGGCAGGGAATGGGGCCAACGTCCTGACTTTC	CSANQAGNGANVLTF
-	-	TRBJ1-5	TRBV20-1	TGCAGTGCTAGAGAGGCAAGTGTAATCAATCAGCCCCAGCATTTT	CSAREASVINQPQHF
-	TRBD2	TRBJ2-3	TRBV7-3	TGTGCCAGCAGCTTAACCGCCTTAGCGGGAAGCACAGATACGCAGTATTTT	CASSLTALAGSTDTQYF
once	TRBD1	TRBJ2-2	TRBV2	TGTGCCAGCGGGGGACAGGACCTTAACACCGGGGGGCTGTTTTTT	CASGGQDLNTGGLFF
few	-	TRBJ1-1	TRBV7-9	TGTGCCAGCGGCGTAAGTGAAGCTTTCTTT	CASGVSEAFF
-	TRBD2	TRBJ2-3	TRBV4-2	TGTGCCAGCAGCTACTCGGTAGTAGCGGGGTCGGAAGATACGCAGTATTTT	CASSYSVVAGSEDTQYF
-	TRBD2	TRBJ2-4	TRBV20-1	TGCAGTACTGGCATGGGGGGGGCCAAAAACATTCAGTACTTC	CSTGMGGAKNIQYF
-	-	TRBJ2-3	TRBV14	TGTGCCAGCAGCCCCCCCAAAACGGAACAGCTTAGGGATACGCAGTATTTT	CASSPPKTEQLRDTQYF
-	TRBD1	TRBJ2-7	TRBV11-3	TGTGCCAGCAGCCAAGGGACAGGGGGCGTAAGAAACGAGCAGTACTTC	CASSQGTGGVRNEQYF
once	-	TRBJ2-2	TRBV20-1	TGCAGTGCTAGAGATATCCTCGGGTCTAGCGTGGGGAACACCGGGGAGCTGTTTTTT	CSARDILGSSVGNTGELFF
few	-	TRBJ1-1	TRBV12-3/TRBV12-4	TGTGCCAGCAGTCCCGTGGATAAGGGAACTGAAGCTTTCTTT	CASSPVDKGTEAFF
many	-	TRBJ2-3	TRBV6-5	TGTGCCAGCCATGGGCAAGGTACGCAGTATTTT	CASHGQGTQYF
-	-	TRBJ2-7	TRBV20-1	TGCAGTACTAGACTCTGGGGTCCCCACGAGCAGTACTTC	CSTRLWGPHEQYF
-	TRBD2	TRBJ2-1	TRBV20-1	TGCAGTGCGCCATTTCTAGCGGGGGATCCGATAAGCTCCTACAATGAGCAGTTCTTC	CSAPFLAGDPISSYNEQFF
few	TRBD2	TRBJ2-7	TRBV29-1	TGCAGCGTCCCCTCTAGCGGGCTCTCCTACGAGCAGTACTTC	CSVPSSGLSYEQYF
-	TRBD2	TRBJ2-5	TRBV10-3	TGTGCCATCAGTGAGTCGGGGACTAGCGGGAGGGATGAGCAGTACTTC	CAISESGTSGRDEQYF